These T cell receptor beta chains were read from a single sample in a study of blood T cell repertoires in COVID-19. The assay was immunoSEQ multiplex PCR, and TCRdb's table has in-frame clones only and misses some. Of some 150,000 clones detected, 87% appear once; the ten largest clones hold 2% to 3%. Sequencing used peripheral blood. The source of these receptors is a man over 45 with active COVID-19. Both conserved end residues are part of each CDR3. A D gene is named only where the DNA matches it firmly. The size of a clone is reported for some rows only, either as once, few or many, or as a class for expanded clones.

J | V | size | D | DNA | CDR3
TRBJ2-2 | TRBV9 | . | . | TGTGCCAGCCCTGACAGGTGGGTCACCGGGGAGCTGTTTTTT | CASPDRWVTGELFF
TRBJ1-1 | TRBV20-1 | . | . | TGCAGTGCTAGTTTGGAGATGAACACTGAAGCTTTCTTT | CSASLEMNTEAFF
TRBJ1-3 | TRBV6-2/TRBV6-3 | . | . | TGTGCCAGCAGTTACGGAGGGAACTCTGGAAACACCATATATTTT | CASSYGGNSGNTIYF
TRBJ2-3 | TRBV24-1 | . | . | TGTGCCACTACAAAGGATACGCAGTATTTT | CATTKDTQYF
TRBJ2-3 | TRBV6-5 | . | TRBD1 | TGTGCCAGTACTAGACAGGGAAGAAGCACAGATACGCAGTATTTT | CASTRQGRSTDTQYF
TRBJ2-2 | TRBV19 | . | . | TGTGCCAGTACCCTCTCTCTGGCGGGGAGCGAGGAGCTGTTTTTT | CASTLSLAGSEELFF
TRBJ2-1 | TRBV5-6 | . | . | TGTGCCAGCAGCTTAGGACTAACGTACAATGAGCAGTTCTTC | CASSLGLTYNEQFF
TRBJ2-7 | TRBV7-2 | once | TRBD1 | TGTGCCAGCAGCTACAGACAGGGTTCCTACGAGCAGTACTTC | CASSYRQGSYEQYF
TRBJ1-4 | TRBV24-1 | . | . | TGTGCCACCAGTGATTTGACAACCCCCCTTGCAAAACTGTTTTTT | CATSDLTTPLAKLFF
TRBJ1-2 | TRBV5-4 | . | . | TGTGCCAGCAGACCCGACAGCTATGGCTACACCTTC | CASRPDSYGYTF
TRBJ1-6 | TRBV9 | few | TRBD1 | TGTGCCAGCAGCGTAGAGCCCGGGACAGGGGGTCGACCCCTCCACTTT | CASSVEPGTGGRPLHF
TRBJ1-2 | TRBV18 | . | TRBD1 | TGTGCCAGCTCACTCAGACAGGGAATAGCTAACTATGGCTACACCTTC | CASSLRQGIANYGYTF
TRBJ2-7 | TRBV9 | . | TRBD2 | TGTGCCAGCAGCGTAGCTAGCGGGACCTACTACGAGCAGTACTTC | CASSVASGTYYEQYF
TRBJ1-2 | TRBV7-2 | . | . | TGTGCCAGCAGCCCTACGGGGGGGGGCGCGTCCTATGGCTACACCTTC | CASSPTGGGASYGYTF
TRBJ2-7 | TRBV2 | . | TRBD1 | TGTGCCAGCAAGTGGACAGGCCTCTACGAGCAGTACTTC | CASKWTGLYEQYF
TRBJ1-1 | TRBV14 | . | . | TGTGCCAGCAGCCGGCAGGCATTCACTGAAGCTTTCTTT | CASSRQAFTEAFF
TRBJ1-6 | TRBV18 | . | TRBD1 | TGTGCCAGCTCACCACCGGGACAGGCATACAATTCACCCCTCCACTTT | CASSPPGQAYNSPLHF
TRBJ2-2 | TRBV9 | . | . | TGTGCCAGCAGCGTAGCTCCGCAGTCCGGGGAGCTGTTTTTT | CASSVAPQSGELFF
TRBJ2-3 | TRBV5-1 | . | . | TGCGCCAGCAGCTTTGGGGAGACAGATACGCAGTATTTT | CASSFGETDTQYF
TRBJ1-4 | TRBV19 | . | TRBD1 | TGTGCCAGTAGTTCGACAGGGGAAGGAGAAAAACTGTTTTTT | CASSSTGEGEKLFF
TRBJ1-1 | TRBV6-1 | . | . | TGTGCCAGCAGTGAATGGTTTTTCAGGGCGTTGAACACTGAAGCTTTCTTT | CASSEWFFRALNTEAFF
TRBJ2-5 | TRBV5-4 | . | . | TGTGCCAGCAGCTTGGCCCTGACTACACACCAAGAGACCCAGTACTTC | CASSLALTTHQETQYF
TRBJ2-7 | TRBV6-1 | . | . | TGTGCCAGCAGTGAAGTACTTCAGGGGCAGGGGCAGTACTTC | CASSEVLQGQGQYF
TRBJ2-2 | TRBV15 | . | TRBD1 | TGTGCCACCAGCTCTTTCAAGGGGGCTTCCGGGGAGCTGTTTTTT | CATSSFKGASGELFF
TRBJ1-6 | TRBV7-9 | once | TRBD1 | TGTGCCAGCAGCTTAACAGGGGCTCATTCACCCCTCCACTTT | CASSLTGAHSPLHF
TRBJ1-2 | TRBV6-5 | . | . | TGTGCCAGCAGTCCCCAGGGTGACTATGGCTACACCTTC | CASSPQGDYGYTF
TRBJ2-7 | TRBV6-2/TRBV6-3 | . | TRBD1 | TGTGCCAGCAGTTATTTGGGACAGGGATTATACGAGCAGTACTTC | CASSYLGQGLYEQYF
TRBJ2-5 | TRBV12-3/TRBV12-4 | . | . | TGTGCCAGCAGCGCCGGGGGTTTGGAGACCCAGTACTTC | CASSAGGLETQYF
TRBJ1-6 | TRBV5-1 | . | . | TGCGCCAGCAGGCGACAGTCGAAGGATAATTCACCCCTCCACTTT | CASRRQSKDNSPLHF
TRBJ1-1 | TRBV30 | . | TRBD1 | TGTGCCTGGAGGAGGACAGGAGGGGAAGCTTTCTTT | CAWRRTGGEAFF
TRBJ1-2 | TRBV19 | . | . | TGTGCCAGTAGTATCCTTCGGGGAGGGGACTATGGCTACACCTTC | CASSILRGGDYGYTF
TRBJ1-2 | TRBV5-1 | . | . | TGCGCCAGCAGCTTGGCGTTGTCGGGGAGGGATGGCTACACCTTC | CASSLALSGRDGYTF
TRBJ1-1 | TRBV19 | . | . | TGTGCCAGTAGTATTCACGGGATTGGGAGATTCACTGAAGCTTTCTTT | CASSIHGIGRFTEAFF
TRBJ1-5 | TRBV2 | . | TRBD1 | TGTGCCAGCAGGGCCGGGACAGGGGGCAATAGCAATCAGCCCCAGCATTTT | CASRAGTGGNSNQPQHF
TRBJ2-1 | TRBV14 | . | . | TGTGCCAGCAGCCATCCGGGACTCAACTCCTACAATGAGCAGTTCTTC | CASSHPGLNSYNEQFF
TRBJ2-1 | TRBV6-2/TRBV6-3 | . | TRBD2 | TGTGCCAGCAGTTACTCGGGACTAGCGGGGGTGTACAATGAGCAGTTCTTC | CASSYSGLAGVYNEQFF
TRBJ1-2 | TRBV4-3 | . | . | TGCGCCAGCAGCCAAGATCCCGGAGGCAACTATGGCTACACCTTC | CASSQDPGGNYGYTF
TRBJ2-3 | TRBV9 | . | TRBD1 | TGTGCCAGCAGTCCATCAGGGGGCTTCAGGACAGATACGCAGTATTTT | CASSPSGGFRTDTQYF
TRBJ2-7 | TRBV5-1 | . | TRBD2 | TGCGCCAGCAGCTTGGCGGGGACTAATGGGGAGCAGTACTTC | CASSLAGTNGEQYF
TRBJ2-7 | TRBV15 | . | . | TGTGCCACCAGCCCCCTGTATGGGGGGGCGCCGAGTGAGCAGTACTTC | CATSPLYGGAPSEQYF
TRBJ1-1 | TRBV20-1 | . | . | TGCAGTGCCGCACAGGGTGAGGCAGCTTTCTTT | CSAAQGEAAFF
TRBJ1-2 | TRBV19 | . | TRBD1 | TGTGCCAGTAGCCGGGACAGGGAGCCCTACACCTTC | CASSRDREPYTF
TRBJ1-1 | TRBV9 | . | . | TGTGCCAGCAGCGAGAGCCTGAACACTGAAGCTTTCTTT | CASSESLNTEAFF
TRBJ2-1 | TRBV7-2 | . | . | TGTGCCAGCAGTTCTCAGGGTGGCGAGCAGTTCTTC | CASSSQGGEQFF
TRBJ2-1 | TRBV6-2/TRBV6-3 | . | TRBD2 | TGTGCCAGCAGTTACTCGAGGGGCAAGCGGGGGGACCTTTACAATGAGCAGTTCTTC | CASSYSRGKRGDLYNEQFF
TRBJ2-1 | TRBV5-1 | . | TRBD2 | TGCGCCAGCAGCTTTGCATGGCGGGGGGCCTGGGATGAGCAGTTCTTC | CASSFAWRGAWDEQFF
TRBJ2-7 | TRBV11-1 | . | . | TGTGCCAGCAGCTTATGGGGGCGCAGAGGGGCCTACGAGCAGTACTTC | CASSLWGRRGAYEQYF
TRBJ1-4 | TRBV27 | . | . | TGTGCCAGCAGTTTGCCCCCGGGAAAACTGTTTTTT | CASSLPPGKLFF
TRBJ1-5 | TRBV2 | . | TRBD1 | TGTGCCAGCAGAGGACAGGGGGATCAGCCCCAGCATTTT | CASRGQGDQPQHF
TRBJ2-3 | TRBV5-1 | few | TRBD2 | TGCGCCAGCAGCCCCTGGGCGGGGGGCATATCAGATACGCAGTATTTT | CASSPWAGGISDTQYF
TRBJ1-1 | TRBV11-3 | once | . | TGTGCCAGCAGCTTAGCCTGGAACACTGAAGCTTTCTTT | CASSLAWNTEAFF
TRBJ1-5 | TRBV7-8 | . | . | TGTGCCAGCAGCCCCCGCCCCCCCGTGGCGGTTTCCTATAGCAATCAGCCCCAGCATTTT | CASSPRPPVAVSYSNQPQHF
TRBJ2-7 | TRBV7-2 | . | TRBD2 | TGTGCCAGCAGCTTACGCGGGGGGGTGGACTACGAGCAGTACTTC | CASSLRGGVDYEQYF
TRBJ2-2 | TRBV28 | . | TRBD1 | TGTGCCAGCAGATCTCAGGGACAGGGGAACACCGGGGAGCTGTTTTTT | CASRSQGQGNTGELFF
TRBJ2-7 | TRBV18 | . | . | TGTGCCAGCTCACCACCGGGGCCACCCTACGAGCAGTACTTC | CASSPPGPPYEQYF